The next 5 T cell receptor beta chains were all read from a single sample in a study of T cell responses to AZD1222 COVID-19 vaccine. Measured with immunoSEQ multiplex PCR; TCRdb has only the in-frame clones, and not every one. The table has 120,000 to 150,000 clones, about 90% seen once; the top ten hold 6.5% to 8%. The sample in question was peripheral blood, obtained 28 days after the second dose of the MenACWY control vaccine. The source is an adult who received the MenACWY meningococcal vaccine as a control.

V usage is TRBV6-5 and J usage is TRBJ1-6; 7 nucleotides line up with TRBD1. The CDR3 consists of 15 residues. CDR1 is MNHEY and CDR2 is SVGAGI in the germline V gene. J was trimmed by 7 bases and V by 4 bases; bases with no gene match: 7. The CDR3 region has the DNA TGTGCCAGCAGTTCCCTGACAGGGTGGAATTCACCCCTCCACTTT. This gives the protein CASSSLTGWNSPLHF.

The chain employs TRBV5-1 and TRBJ1-2; TRBD1 matches 9 bases. V dropped 5 bases and J dropped 8; count of bases not matched to a gene: 10. The CDR3 covers 14 residues. The germline CDR1 and CDR2 sequences are SGHRS and YFSETQ. CDR3 sequence: CASSYPQGAGGYTF. The CDR3 nucleotides read TGCGCCAGCAGTTATCCACAGGGGGCGGGCGGCTACACCTTC. Full variable domain (remainder filled in from reference TRBV5-1 and TRBJ1-2): KAGVTQTPRYLIKTRGQQVTLSCSPISGHRSVSWYQQTPGQGLQFLFEYFSETQRNKGNFPGRFSGRQFSNSRSEMNVSTLELGDSALYLCASSYPQGAGGYTFGSGTRLTVV.

The chain has TRBV18 and TRBJ2-4; 7 bases are shared with TRBD1. Germline values: CDR1 KGHSH, CDR2 LQKENI. V was pared by 4 bases and J by 5 bases, with 8 bases of the junction left unmatched. The CDR3 contains 15 residues. CDR3 sequence: CASSLPQGLENIQYF. In DNA, the CDR3 is TGTGCCAGCTCACTACCACAGGGGTTGGAAAACATTCAGTACTTC.

This sequence joins TRBV9 and TRBJ2-1; 10 bases align to TRBD1. The ends lost 4 bases at V and 6 bases at J; junction bases unmatched: 7. CDR3 length: 15 residues. Germline CDR1 and CDR2: SGDLS and YYNGEE. The CDR3 DNA follows: TGTGCCAGCAGCCCAGAGGGACAGGGGTTCAATGAGCAGTTCTTC. Its protein is CASSPEGQGFNEQFF.

V is TRBV28 and J is TRBJ2-1; 9 bases are shared with TRBD1. The CDR3 contains 16 residues. V dropped 4 bases and J dropped 5; count of bases not matched to a gene: 9. Germline V gene data show CDR1 as MDHEN and CDR2 as SYDVKM. This chain's CDR3 is CASSSADRGRDNEQFF. For the CDR3, the DNA is TGTGCCAGCAGTTCCGCAGACAGGGGGAGGGACAATGAGCAGTTCTTC.